Following are 21 T cell receptor beta chains from one sample sequenced in a study of preoperative IRX-2 immunotherapy in early breast cancer. This table comes from immunoSEQ multiplex PCR, and its TCRdb copy is limited to in-frame clones, with some not included. The data show 40,000 to 50,000 clones, about 72% seen once. Specified treatment: preoperative locoregional IRX-2 cytokine immunotherapy. Sequenced material: tumor tissue, taken after IRX-2 immunotherapy. These receptors were obtained from a human donor with breast cancer.

The V and J genes are TRBV6-8 and TRBJ1-3, with D hard to call. Deletions cut 5 bases from V and 7 bases from J, with 21 bases between. CDR3 length equals 16 residues. Germline CDR1 is MNHGY and CDR2 is SAAAGT. CDR3 residues: CASSDGGRLGFNTIYF. The CDR3 region has the DNA TGTGCCAGCAGTGACGGAGGGAGGCTGGGATTTAACACCATATATTTT.

The chain carries TRBV29-1 and TRBJ1-5; tentative D call: TRBD1 (5 bases). From germline, CDR1 is SQVTM and CDR2 ANQGSEA. CDR3 length equals 14 residues. V gave up 0 bases and J gave up 7 bases, with 13 bases separating them. The DNA of the CDR3 is TGCAGCGTTGAAGAAGGAGGGGTAGGGCAGCCCCAGCATTTT. This sequence encodes CSVEEGGVGQPQHF.

V and J are TRBV6-7 and TRBJ2-1, with D possibly TRBD2 on 5 matching bases. TRBV6-7 qualifies as an ORF whose function is uncertain. The V end was cut by 2 bases, the J end by 5 bases, with 13 bases between. This CDR3 contains 15 residues. The CDR3: CASSYGERPDNEQFF. The CDR3 DNA reads TGTGCCAGCAGTTACGGGGAGCGCCCCGACAATGAGCAGTTCTTC.

The chain is built from TRBV6-8 and TRBJ1-5; 7 bases fit TRBD1. The CDR3 has 16 amino acids. Trimming took 5 bases from V and 0 from J; bases not matched to a gene: 7. Germline loops: CDR1 MNHGY, CDR2 SAAAGT. The CDR3 DNA is TGTGCCAGCAGTGGAGGGGGACAGTCTAGCAATCAGCCCCAGCATTTT. It encodes CASSGGGQSSNQPQHF.

This clone is labeled as medium-sized. This chain joins TRBV6-8 and TRBJ2-2; D is perhaps TRBD1 (5 bases). Trimming cost V 7 bases and J 6 bases, with 12 bases left between them. Germline assignment: CDR1 MNHGY and CDR2 SAAAGT. CDR3 length equals 13 residues. As DNA, the CDR3 is TGTGCCAGCACCGGCGACAGAGCCGGGGAGCTGTTTTTT. Translating it yields CASTGDRAGELFF.

A few counts support this clone. The chain couples TRBV10-2 to TRBJ1-1; D is uncertain. V lost 0 bases and J lost 8, with 10 bases in between. Germline CDR1 WSHSY, CDR2 SAAADI. The CDR3 is made up of 13 amino acids. CDR3 nucleotide sequence: TGCGCCAGCAGTGAGTCGAAGATAGCAGAAGCTTTCTTT. Protein: CASSESKIAEAFF.

V is TRBV6-8 and J is TRBJ2-5; 8 positions agree with TRBD2. Germline assignment: CDR1 MNHGY and CDR2 SAAAGT. V shed 7 bases and J 5 bases; nucleotides not matched to a gene: 9. The CDR3 has 14 residues. The CDR3 reads CASTTGGSVETQYF. In nucleotides, the CDR3 is TGTGCCAGCACCACGGGGGGGTCCGTGGAGACCCAGTACTTC.

This rearrangement joins TRBV6-7 to TRBJ2-7; TRBD1 might be the D (6 bases). TRBV6-7 counts as an open reading frame of uncertain function. The length of the CDR3 is 15 residues. V shed 5 bases and J shed 1 base, with 15 bases lying between them. The CDR3 DNA reads TGTGCCAGCAGTGAAACCAGGGGCTATTCCTACGAGCAGTACTTC. Translation gives CASSETRGYSYEQYF.

The CDR3 sequence: CASTPLGQELGELFF. Written as DNA, the CDR3 is TGTGCCAGCACCCCCCTGGGACAGGAACTCGGGGAGCTGTTTTTT. V gene TRBV7-8 combines with J gene TRBJ2-2; 8 bases fit TRBD1. Germline V gene sequence: CDR1 SGHVS, CDR2 FQNEAQ. The CDR3 loop spans 15 amino acids. With V trimmed by 7 bases and J by 7 bases, 11 bases remained unmatched.

The CDR3 DNA is TGTGCCAGCAGCCTCTTCACAGTTCGGGATGGCTACACCTTC. Translating it yields CASSLFTVRDGYTF. The gene calls are TRBV14 and TRBJ1-2; D unclear. The length of the CDR3 is 14 residues. V lost 4 bases, J lost 6 bases, and 15 bases lay in between. Germline CDR1 and CDR2: SGHDN and FVKESK.

The rearrangement uses TRBV2 and TRBJ1-5; maybe TRBD1 (6 bases). Germline V lookup: CDR1 SNHLY, CDR2 FYNNEI. The CDR3 spans 14 residues. The V end lost 6 bases, the J end lost 3 bases, and 12 bases lay between the germline ends. The CDR3 spells CASRLQGANQPQHF. Here the CDR3 DNA reads TGTGCCAGCAGATTACAGGGAGCCAATCAGCCCCAGCATTTT. Using reference TRBV2 and TRBJ1-5 for the parts outside the CDR3, the full variable domain is EPEVTQTPSHQVTQMGQEVILRCVPISNHLYFYWYRQILGQKVEFLVSFYNNEISEKSEIFDDQFSVERPDGSNFTLKIRSTKLEDSAMYFCASRLQGANQPQHFGDGTRLSIL.

The chain joins TRBV9 to TRBJ1-4; D is possibly TRBD1 (5 bases). Germline-derived CDR1 and CDR2 are SGDLS and YYNGEE. The CDR3 spans 14 residues. The V end was cut by 9 bases, the J end by 7 bases, with 19 bases between. CDR3 DNA: TGTGCCACCCTGGACGGGGGGGGTAGTGAAAAACTGTTTTTT. Translating it yields CATLDGGGSEKLFF.

V and J are TRBV1 and TRBJ2-3; no check of the table's D call, TRBD2, against the DNA was made. TRBV1 is an annotated pseudogene. The CDR3 consists of 18 residues. The CDR3 reads CASSQLIRPSGRADTQYF. Here the CDR3 DNA reads TGCGCCAGCAGCCAACTCATACGGCCTAGCGGGAGGGCAGATACGCAGTATTTT.

The J gene is TRBJ2-1, the V gene TRBV11-1; 11 bases fit TRBD2. The V gene's germline CDR1 is SGHAT and CDR2 FQDESV (reference sequence). J was trimmed by 7 bases and V by 1 base; bases with no gene match: 6. The CDR3 covers 16 residues. CDR3: CASSLGTSGRSNEQFF. In nucleotides, the CDR3 is TGTGCCAGCAGCTTAGGTACTAGCGGGAGATCGAATGAGCAGTTCTTC.

The gene calls are TRBV30 and TRBJ2-2; TRBD2 agrees at 9 bases. CDR1 and CDR2 from the germline V gene are GTSNPN and SVGIG (reference sequence). V lost 5 bases and J lost 2; bases outside the gene matches: 6. This CDR3 is built from 15 residues. In DNA form, the CDR3 reads TGTGCCTGGGCAGCGGGAGGTTTAAACACCGGGGAGCTGTTTTTT. Encoded protein: CAWAAGGLNTGELFF.

This clone was observed a single time. The chain employs TRBV30 and TRBJ1-3; tentatively, D is TRBD1 (6 bases). The CDR3 runs 15 residues. The germline gives CDR1 GTSNPN, CDR2 SVGIG (reference sequence). Trimming removed 2 bases from V and 2 bases from J, with 13 bases in between. This chain's CDR3 is CAWSPDGGPGNTIYF. The CDR3 region has the DNA TGTGCCTGGAGTCCAGATGGGGGGCCTGGAAACACCATATATTTT.

This clone was seen just once. This chain connects TRBV11-3 to TRBJ2-3; 7 bases are shared with TRBD2. Germline V gene sequence: CDR1 SGHNT, CDR2 YENEEA. CDR3 length: 19 amino acids. The junction had 17 bases not matched to a gene; V was cut back by 1 base and J by 4 bases. CDR3 loop: CASSLVSSGAGSIADTQYF. Here the CDR3 DNA reads TGTGCCAGCAGCTTAGTCTCTAGCGGCGCTGGGTCGATCGCAGATACGCAGTATTTT. The full variable domain, its missing parts supplied by reference TRBV11-3 and TRBJ2-3, is EAGVVQSPRYKIIEKKQPVAFWCNPISGHNTLYWYLQNLGQGPELLIRYENEEAVDDSQLPKDRFSAERLKGVDSTLKIQPAELGDSAVYLCASSLVSSGAGSIADTQYFGPGTRLTVL.

The chain links TRBV7-1 to TRBJ2-6; D is unresolved. TRBV7-1 counts as an open reading frame of uncertain function. The germline V and J ends were trimmed by 5 bases and 0 bases, with 5 bases remaining between them. The CDR3 extends over 14 amino acids. The CDR3: CASSLSSGANVLTF. The CDR3 DNA is TGTGCCAGCAGCCTTAGCTCTGGGGCCAACGTCCTGACTTTC.

The V gene is TRBV6-8, the J gene TRBJ2-2, with 7 bases identical to TRBD2. From germline, CDR1 is MNHGY and CDR2 SAAAGT. The J segment lost 4 bases and the V segment lost 6 bases, leaving 11 bases of the junction unmatched. The CDR3 is 16 residues long. In DNA, the CDR3 is TGTGCCAGCAGGGGAGGGTCAGGGCGGTTCACCGGGGAGCTGTTTTTT. This sequence encodes CASRGGSGRFTGELFF.

The table lists this clone with a count of one. The J gene is TRBJ1-2, the V gene TRBV28; TRBD1 is a possible D gene (5 bases). This CDR3 has 17 amino acids. Germline-derived CDR1 and CDR2 are MDHEN and SYDVKM. V lost 2 bases, J lost 5 bases, and 21 bases lay in between. CDR3 nucleotide sequence: TGTGCCAGCAGTTTAGATATTGGGGGGTTTCGAAATTATGGCTACACCTTC. Translation: CASSLDIGGFRNYGYTF.

This clone was observed once. The rearrangement links TRBV23-1 to TRBJ2-2; 9 nucleotides align to TRBD2. TRBV23-1 belongs to the ORF category, with a function that is uncertain. CDR3 length: 19 residues. Trimming removed 6 bases from V and 7 bases from J; junction bases left unmatched: 21. The CDR3 sequence is CASSQGTGFTAGGSGELFF. The CDR3 nucleotides are TGCGCCAGCAGCCAAGGCACAGGGTTTACAGCGGGAGGAAGCGGGGAGCTGTTTTTT.